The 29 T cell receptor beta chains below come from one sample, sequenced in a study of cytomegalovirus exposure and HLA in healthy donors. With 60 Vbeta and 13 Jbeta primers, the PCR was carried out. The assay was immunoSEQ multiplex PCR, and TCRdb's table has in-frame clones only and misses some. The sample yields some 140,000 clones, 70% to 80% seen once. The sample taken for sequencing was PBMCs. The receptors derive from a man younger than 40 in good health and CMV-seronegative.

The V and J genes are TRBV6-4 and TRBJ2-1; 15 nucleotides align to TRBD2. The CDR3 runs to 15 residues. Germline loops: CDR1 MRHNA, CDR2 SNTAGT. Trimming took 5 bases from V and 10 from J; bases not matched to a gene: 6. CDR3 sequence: CASSSGLAGGYEQFF. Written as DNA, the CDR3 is TGTGCCAGCAGTTCCGGACTAGCGGGAGGGTACGAGCAGTTCTTC.

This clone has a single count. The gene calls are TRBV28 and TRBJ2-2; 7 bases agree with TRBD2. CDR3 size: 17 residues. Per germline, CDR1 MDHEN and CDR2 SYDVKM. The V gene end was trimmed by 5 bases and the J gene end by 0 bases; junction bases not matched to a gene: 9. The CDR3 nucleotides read TGTGCCAGCAGTACCCCGGGTCTAGCGGCGAACACCGGGGAGCTGTTTTTT. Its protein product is CASSTPGLAANTGELFF.

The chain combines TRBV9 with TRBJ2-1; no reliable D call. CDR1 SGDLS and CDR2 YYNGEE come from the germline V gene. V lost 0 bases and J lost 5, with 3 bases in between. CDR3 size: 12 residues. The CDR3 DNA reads TGTGCCAGCAGCGTAGGAGACAATGAGCAGTTCTTC. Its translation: CASSVGDNEQFF.

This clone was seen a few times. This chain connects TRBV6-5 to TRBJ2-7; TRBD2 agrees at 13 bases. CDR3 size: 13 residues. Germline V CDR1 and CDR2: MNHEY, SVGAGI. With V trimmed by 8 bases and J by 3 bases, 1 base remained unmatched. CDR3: CASWTSGSYEQYF. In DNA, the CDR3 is TGTGCCAGCTGGACTAGCGGGAGCTACGAGCAGTACTTC.

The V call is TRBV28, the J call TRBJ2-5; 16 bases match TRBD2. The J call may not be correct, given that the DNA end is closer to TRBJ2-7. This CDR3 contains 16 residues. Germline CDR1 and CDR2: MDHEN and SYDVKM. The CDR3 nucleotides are TGTGCCAGCTCCGGAACGGGACTAGCGGGAGGGGACGAGCAGTACTTC. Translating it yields CASSGTGLAGGDEQYF.

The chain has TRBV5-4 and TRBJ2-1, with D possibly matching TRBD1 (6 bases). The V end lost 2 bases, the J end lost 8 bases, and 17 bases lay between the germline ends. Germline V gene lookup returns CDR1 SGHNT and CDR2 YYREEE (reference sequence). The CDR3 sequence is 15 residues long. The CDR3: CASSFAGARGDEQFF. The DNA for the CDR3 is TGTGCCAGCAGCTTTGCAGGGGCAAGAGGGGATGAGCAGTTCTTC.

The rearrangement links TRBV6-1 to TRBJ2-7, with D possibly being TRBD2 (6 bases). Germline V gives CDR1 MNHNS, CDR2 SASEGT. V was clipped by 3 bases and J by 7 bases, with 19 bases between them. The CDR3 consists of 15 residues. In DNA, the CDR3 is TGTGCCAGCAGTGAGGGGTCCGCCGGGGGTGAGGAGCAGTACTTC. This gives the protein CASSEGSAGGEEQYF.

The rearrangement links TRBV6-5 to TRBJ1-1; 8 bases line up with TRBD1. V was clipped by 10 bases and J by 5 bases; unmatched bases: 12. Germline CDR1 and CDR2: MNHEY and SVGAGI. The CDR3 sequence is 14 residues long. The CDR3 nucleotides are TGTGCCACTATTCCGACAGGGGCGAGAACTGAAGCTTTCTTT. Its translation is CATIPTGARTEAFF.

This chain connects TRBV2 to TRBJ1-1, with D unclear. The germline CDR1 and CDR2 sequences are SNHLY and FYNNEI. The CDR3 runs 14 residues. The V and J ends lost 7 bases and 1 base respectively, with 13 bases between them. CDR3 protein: CASTALLTNTEAFF. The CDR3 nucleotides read TGTGCCAGCACCGCGTTACTAACGAACACTGAAGCTTTCTTT.

Here the CDR3 DNA reads TGCGCCAGCAGCCCCAAGGGGGCACGACAAGAGACCCAGTACTTC. This encodes CASSPKGARQETQYF. This chain links TRBV5-1 with TRBJ2-5, with 7 nucleotides matching TRBD1. The V and J ends lost 4 bases and 2 bases, in that order; junction bases with no gene match: 8. CDR3 size: 15 residues. From germline, CDR1 is SGHRS and CDR2 YFSETQ.

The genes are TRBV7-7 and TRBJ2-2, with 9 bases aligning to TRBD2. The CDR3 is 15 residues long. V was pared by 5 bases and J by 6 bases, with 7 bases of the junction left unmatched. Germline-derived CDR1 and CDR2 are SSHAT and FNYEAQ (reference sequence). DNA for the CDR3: TGTGCCAGCAGCCCCTCGGCGGGAGGGTCCGGGGAGCTGTTTTTT. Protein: CASSPSAGGSGELFF.

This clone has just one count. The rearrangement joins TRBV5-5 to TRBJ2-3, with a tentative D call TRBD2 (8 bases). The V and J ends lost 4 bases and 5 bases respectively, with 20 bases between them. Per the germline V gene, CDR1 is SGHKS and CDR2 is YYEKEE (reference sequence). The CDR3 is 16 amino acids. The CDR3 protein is CASSPPGGTRGDTQYF. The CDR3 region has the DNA TGTGCCAGCAGCCCCCCAGGGGGGACTAGGGGAGATACGCAGTATTTT.

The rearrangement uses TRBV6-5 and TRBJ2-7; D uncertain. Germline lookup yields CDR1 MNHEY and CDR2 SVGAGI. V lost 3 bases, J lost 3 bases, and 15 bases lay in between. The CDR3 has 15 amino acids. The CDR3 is CASSYQVTSVYEQYF. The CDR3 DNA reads TGTGCCAGCAGTTATCAGGTCACCTCGGTCTACGAGCAGTACTTC.

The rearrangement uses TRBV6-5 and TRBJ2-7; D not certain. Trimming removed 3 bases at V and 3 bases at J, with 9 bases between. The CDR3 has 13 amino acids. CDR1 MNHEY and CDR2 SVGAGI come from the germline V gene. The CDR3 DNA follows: TGTGCCAGCAGTTATGGCAGGATCTACGAGCAGTACTTC. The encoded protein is CASSYGRIYEQYF.

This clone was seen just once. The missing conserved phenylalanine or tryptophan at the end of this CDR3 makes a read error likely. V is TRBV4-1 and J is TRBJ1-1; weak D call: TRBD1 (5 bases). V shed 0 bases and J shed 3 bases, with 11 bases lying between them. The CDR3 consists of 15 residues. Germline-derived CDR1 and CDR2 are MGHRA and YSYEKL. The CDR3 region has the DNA TGCGCCAGCAGCCAAGAGACAGCCTCGTACACTGAAGCTTTCCTT. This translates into CASSQETASYTEAFL.

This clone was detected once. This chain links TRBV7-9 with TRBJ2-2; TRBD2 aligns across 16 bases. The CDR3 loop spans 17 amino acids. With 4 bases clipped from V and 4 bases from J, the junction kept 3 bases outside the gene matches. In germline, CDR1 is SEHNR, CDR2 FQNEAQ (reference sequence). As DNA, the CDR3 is TGTGCCAGCAGCTCGGGACTAGCGGGAGGGGCCACCGGGGAGCTGTTTTTT. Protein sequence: CASSSGLAGGATGELFF.

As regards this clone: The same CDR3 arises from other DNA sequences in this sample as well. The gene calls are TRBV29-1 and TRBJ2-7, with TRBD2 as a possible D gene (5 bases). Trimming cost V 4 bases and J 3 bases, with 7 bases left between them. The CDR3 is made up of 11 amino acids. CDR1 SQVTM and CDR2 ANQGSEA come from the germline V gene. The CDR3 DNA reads TGCAGCGTTGGTGAGGGCTACGAGCAGTACTTC. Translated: CSVGEGYEQYF.

The CDR3 protein is CAHQGLGLDEKLFF. DNA for the CDR3: TGCGCCCACCAGGGTTTAGGGTTGGATGAAAAACTGTTTTTT. This chain uses TRBV5-1 with TRBJ1-4; a weak D match, TRBD1 (5 bases). This CDR3 is built from 14 residues. Germline V gene lookup returns CDR1 SGHRS and CDR2 YFSETQ. V was clipped by 10 bases and J by 6 bases, with 19 bases between them.

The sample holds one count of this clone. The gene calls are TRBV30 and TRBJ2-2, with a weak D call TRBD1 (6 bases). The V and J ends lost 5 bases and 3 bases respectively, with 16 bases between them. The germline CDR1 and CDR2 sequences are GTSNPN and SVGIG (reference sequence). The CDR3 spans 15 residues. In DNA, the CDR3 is TGTGCCTGGGACAGGCAAATTAGGTACACCGGGGAGCTGTTTTTT. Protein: CAWDRQIRYTGELFF.

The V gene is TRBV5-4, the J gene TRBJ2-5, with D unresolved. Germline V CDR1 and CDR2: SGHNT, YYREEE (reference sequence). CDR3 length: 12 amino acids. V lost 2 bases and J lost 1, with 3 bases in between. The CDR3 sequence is CASSFLQETQYF. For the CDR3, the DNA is TGTGCCAGCAGCTTTCTCCAAGAGACCCAGTACTTC. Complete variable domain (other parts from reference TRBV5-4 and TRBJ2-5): ETGVTQSPTHLIKTRGQQVTLRCSSQSGHNTVSWYQQALGQGPQFIFQYYREEENGRGNFPPRFSGLQFPNYSSELNVNALELDDSALYLCASSFLQETQYFGPGTRLLVL.

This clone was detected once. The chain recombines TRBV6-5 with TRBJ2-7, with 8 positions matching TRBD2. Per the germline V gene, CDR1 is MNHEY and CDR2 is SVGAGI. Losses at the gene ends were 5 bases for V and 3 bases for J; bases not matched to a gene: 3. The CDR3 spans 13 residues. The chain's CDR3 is CASSRTSFYEQYF. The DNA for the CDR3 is TGTGCCAGCAGTCGGACTAGCTTCTACGAGCAGTACTTC.

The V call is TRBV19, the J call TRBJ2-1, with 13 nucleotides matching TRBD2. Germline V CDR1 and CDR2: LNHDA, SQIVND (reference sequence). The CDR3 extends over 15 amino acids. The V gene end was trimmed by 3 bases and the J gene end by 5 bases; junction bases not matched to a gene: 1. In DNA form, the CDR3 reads TGTGCCAGTAGTATCGGACTAGCGGGAGACAATGAGCAGTTCTTC. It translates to CASSIGLAGDNEQFF.

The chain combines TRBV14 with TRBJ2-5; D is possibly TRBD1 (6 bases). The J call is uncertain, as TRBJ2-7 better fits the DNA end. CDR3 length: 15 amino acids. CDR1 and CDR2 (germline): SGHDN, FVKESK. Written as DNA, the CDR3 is TGTGCCAGCAGCCCCTGGGACACTGGCTCCTACGAGCAGTACTTC. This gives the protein CASSPWDTGSYEQYF.

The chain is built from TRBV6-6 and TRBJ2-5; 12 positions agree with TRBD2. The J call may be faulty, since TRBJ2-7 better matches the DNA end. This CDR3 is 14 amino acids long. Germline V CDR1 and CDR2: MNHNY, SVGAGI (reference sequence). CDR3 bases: TGTGCCAGCTACCCAGGGACTAGCGGGTACGAGCAGTACTTC. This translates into CASYPGTSGYEQYF.

The CDR3 bases are TGTGCCAGCAGCATTTTCCTCCCTGGGGCCAACGTCCTGACTTTC. Translating it yields CASSIFLPGANVLTF. The chain employs TRBV5-4 and TRBJ2-6; no clear D. The V gene's germline CDR1 is SGHNT and CDR2 YYREEE (reference sequence). The germline V and J ends were trimmed by 4 bases and 2 bases, with 10 bases remaining between them. This CDR3 comprises 15 residues.

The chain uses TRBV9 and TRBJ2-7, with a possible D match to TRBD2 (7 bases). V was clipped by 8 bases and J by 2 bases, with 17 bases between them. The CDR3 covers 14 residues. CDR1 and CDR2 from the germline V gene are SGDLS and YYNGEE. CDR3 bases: TGTGCCAGTTCCCGGGGGCTAGCGGCCTACGAGCAGTACTTC. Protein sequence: CASSRGLAAYEQYF.

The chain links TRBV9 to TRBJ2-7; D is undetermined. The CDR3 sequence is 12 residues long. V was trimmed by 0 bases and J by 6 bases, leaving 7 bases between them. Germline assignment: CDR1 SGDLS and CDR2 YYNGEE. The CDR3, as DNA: TGTGCCAGCAGCGTAGACTTTGGCGAGCAGTACTTC. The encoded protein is CASSVDFGEQYF.

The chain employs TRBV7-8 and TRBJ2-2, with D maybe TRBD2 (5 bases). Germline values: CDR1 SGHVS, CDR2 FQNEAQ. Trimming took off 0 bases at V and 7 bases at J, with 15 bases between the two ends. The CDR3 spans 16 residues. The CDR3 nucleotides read TGTGCCAGCAGCTTAGCAACTAGTGGGTTGGACGGGGAGCTGTTTTTT. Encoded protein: CASSLATSGLDGELFF.

The CDR3 reads CASSQEGTVSGRLYF. In DNA form, the CDR3 reads TGTGCCAGCAGCCAAGAAGGGACGGTGAGCGGGAGGTTGTATTTT. The chain uses TRBV4-2 and TRBJ2-3, with 9 bases that match TRBD2. The germline gives CDR1 LGHNA, CDR2 YNFKEQ. This CDR3 region has 15 residues. V lost 0 bases and J lost 14; bases outside the gene matches: 12.